This T cell receptor (beta chain) is drawn from a study of patients and donors after allogeneic stem cell transplantation. TCRdb passed the RT-PCR reads through MiXCR, listing each CDR3 protein once. Of about 87,000 distinct CDR3 sequences detected, around 5% appear once; the ten largest clones hold approximately 2.5%. This clonotype was observed at least ten times. The CDR3 sequence is 16 residues long. Trimming cost V 5 bases and J 4 bases; bases outside gene matches: 10. The germline V gene has CDR1 SGHTA and CDR2 FQGNSA. This receptor was taken from a human donor who was either an allogeneic HSCT recipient or a stem cell or donor lymphocyte infusion donor (not recorded which). It is not recorded whose cells these are; they may come from a transplant donor. This chain uses TRBV7-2 with TRBJ2-1; 8 bases are shared with TRBD2. Material: blood, either unsorted or a sorted T cell fraction (not recorded which). The chain's CDR3 is CASSLGGASGYNEQFF. In DNA form, the CDR3 reads TGTGCCAGCAGCCTCGGGGGGGCTAGCGGTTACAATGAGCAGTTCTTC.